This entry concerns a single TCR beta chain. The record originates from a study of blood T cell repertoires in COVID-19. Study-level information: Collection of acute and convalescent COVID-19 samples took place in the United States, Italy and Spain.

Trimming took 5 bases from V and 4 from J; bases not matched to a gene: 9. The CDR3 totals 15 residues. Looked up from germline, CDR1 is SGHNT and CDR2 is YENEEA. Under the authors' procedure: The authors estimated nucleated cell counts from reference gene primer amplification. Method: immunoSEQ multiplex PCR; TCRdb's copy keeps in-frame clones and lacks some. Clone size and V and J calls were adopted from that table, with D and trimming inferred from the DNA. The table shows around 67,000 clones, with over 80% occurring only once. The rearrangement links TRBV11-3 to TRBJ2-7, with 9 bases aligning to TRBD1. What was sequenced was peripheral blood. The TCR was taken from a man in his fifties or sixties with active COVID-19. The CDR3 nucleotides are TGTGCCAGCAGCCCAAGCCCGGGACAGGGTTACGAGCAGTACTTC. It is translated as CASSPSPGQGYEQYF.